Reported below is one T cell receptor (beta chain). The source of the sample is a study of blood T cell repertoires in COVID-19. Looking at the study overall: From the United States, Italy and Spain came samples of acute and convalescent COVID-19. PBMCs, B-cell-depleted T cells, or T cells provided the cDNA or gDNA that made up the material.

The authors' processing: Amplification with reference gene primers provided the estimates of nucleated cell counts. Clones were sequenced by immunoSEQ multiplex PCR, and TCRdb holds only the in-frame ones, with some missing. V, J and clone size reflect that table, while D and trimming were determined from the DNA. The sample has around 370,000 clones, around 91% seen once. This CDR3 has 14 amino acids. After removal of 3 bases from V and 7 bases from J, the junction contained 6 bases not matched to a gene. Per germline, CDR1 KGHSH and CDR2 LQKENI. The chain combines TRBV18 with TRBJ1-1, with 9 bases aligning to TRBD1. This TCR was recovered from a man younger than 35 with active or convalescent COVID-19. The specimen was peripheral blood. The CDR3, as DNA: TGTGCCAGCTCACCGCAGGGACAGGGTAATGAAGCTTTCTTT. It specifies CASSPQGQGNEAFF.